The 27 T cell receptor beta chains given below trace back to one sample, sequenced in a study of blood T cell repertoires in COVID-19. Using immunoSEQ multiplex PCR, the repertoire was profiled, and TCRdb retains in-frame clones only, with some absent. The profile covers about 170,000 clones, with roughly four fifths appearing a single time and roughly 2% taken by the ten largest. Input material: peripheral blood. Every receptor here comes from a woman aged 80 or older with acute or convalescent COVID-19.

This clone was detected a few times. V usage is TRBV11-2 and J usage is TRBJ1-1, with D possibly being TRBD1 (6 bases). V was cut by 2 bases and J by 1 base, with 11 bases left in between. CDR1 and CDR2 (germline): SGHAT, FQNNGV. There are 15 residues in the CDR3. The CDR3 nucleotides are TGTGCCAGCAGCTTACTCTGGGGGCGGAACACTGAAGCTTTCTTT. Protein: CASSLLWGRNTEAFF.

This chain links TRBV7-9 with TRBJ2-3; 8 nucleotides align to TRBD2. CDR3 length: 15 residues. CDR1 and CDR2 (germline): SEHNR, FQNEAQ (reference sequence). V trimming: 1 base; J trimming: 5 bases; junction bases outside the gene matches: 5. The CDR3 bases are TGTGCCAGCAGCTTAGACGGGAGGGCCGGAGATACGCAGTATTTT. Its translation: CASSLDGRAGDTQYF.

V gene TRBV30 combines with J gene TRBJ2-7; 7 nucleotides align to TRBD2. CDR3 size: 12 residues. Germline-derived CDR1 and CDR2 are GTSNPN and SVGIG (reference sequence). Germline trimming cut 2 bases from V and 12 bases from J; bases unmatched to any gene: 10. This chain's CDR3 is CAWSTSTGRLYF. CDR3 coding DNA: TGTGCCTGGAGTACCTCGACCGGGAGGCTGTACTTC.

The chain links TRBV7-2 to TRBJ2-5, with no clear D. Germline assignment: CDR1 SGHTA and CDR2 FQGNSA. This CDR3 comprises 14 residues. The V end lost 1 base, the J end lost 0 bases, and 6 bases lay between the germline ends. Here the CDR3 DNA reads TGTGCCAGCAGCTTAGGTAGCTACCAAGAGACCCAGTACTTC. Its translation is CASSLGSYQETQYF.

This chain joins TRBV30 and TRBJ2-7; 13 bases agree with TRBD2. Looked up from germline, CDR1 is GTSNPN and CDR2 is SVGIG (reference sequence). The CDR3 has 16 residues. V dropped 3 bases and J dropped 3; count of bases not matched to a gene: 8. The CDR3 nucleotides read TGTGCCTGGAGGAACTTCGGACTAGCGGGAGACTACGAGCAGTACTTC. It encodes CAWRNFGLAGDYEQYF. The entire variable domain, with the rest obtained from reference TRBV30 and TRBJ2-7, is as follows: SQTIHQWPATLVQPVGSPLSLECTVEGTSNPNLYWYRQAAGRGLQLLFYSVGIGQISSEVPQNLSASRPQDRQFILSSKKLLLSDSGFYLCAWRNFGLAGDYEQYFGPGTRLTVT.

J is TRBJ1-6 and V is TRBV6-1; D perhaps matches TRBD1 (5 bases). Per the germline V gene, CDR1 is MNHNS and CDR2 is SASEGT. Trimming stripped 3 bases from V and 4 bases from J, with 10 bases between. This CDR3 comprises 15 residues. The CDR3 spells CASSDRGGYNSPLHF. The CDR3 DNA follows: TGTGCCAGCAGTGATAGGGGAGGGTATAATTCACCCCTCCACTTT.

The chain links TRBV7-2 to TRBJ2-1; the D gene is possibly TRBD2 (6 bases). Germline values: CDR1 SGHTA, CDR2 FQGNSA. Deletions cut 5 bases from V and 0 bases from J, with 14 bases between. CDR3 size: 16 residues. Here the CDR3 DNA reads TGTGCCAGCAGCCGTATAGCGGTCAGCTCCTACAATGAGCAGTTCTTC. Translating gives CASSRIAVSSYNEQFF.

V is TRBV10-3 and J is TRBJ2-3, with 10 bases matching TRBD2. V lost 6 bases and J lost 0; bases outside the gene matches: 9. The CDR3 consists of 17 residues. Per germline, CDR1 ENHRY and CDR2 SYGVKD. Here the CDR3 reads CAIREGSGGPSTDTQYF. The CDR3 DNA is TGTGCCATCAGGGAGGGTAGCGGGGGGCCTAGCACAGATACGCAGTATTTT.

This chain joins TRBV28 and TRBJ2-6; TRBD1 matches at 9 bases. V trimming: 1 base; J trimming: 4 bases; junction bases outside the gene matches: 2. The CDR3 has 16 residues. CDR1 and CDR2 (germline): MDHEN, SYDVKM. CDR3 DNA: TGTGCCAGCAGTTTATCAGGGACAGGGGGGGCCAACGTCCTGACTTTC. Protein: CASSLSGTGGANVLTF.

The chain combines TRBV23-1 with TRBJ2-3; perhaps TRBD2 as D (7 bases). TRBV23-1 is reported as an ORF; its role is uncertain. CDR3 size: 13 residues. V was shortened by 7 bases and J by 5 bases, with 13 bases between the two germline ends. CDR3 sequence (DNA): TGCGCCAGCATCACGGGGGGCAGAGATACGCAGTATTTT. This encodes CASITGGRDTQYF.

This sequence joins TRBV7-2 and TRBJ2-6, with D maybe TRBD1 (6 bases). V gave up 2 bases and J gave up 4 bases, with 18 bases separating them. CDR3 length: 18 amino acids. Germline V CDR1 and CDR2: SGHTA, FQGNSA. The CDR3 loop reads CASSLRGIGPGGANVLTF. The CDR3, as DNA: TGTGCCAGCAGCTTAAGGGGGATAGGGCCGGGAGGGGCCAACGTCCTGACTTTC.

The chain links TRBV7-2 to TRBJ1-5; 9 bases agree with TRBD1. This CDR3 has 15 amino acids. The trim removed 3 bases at V and 3 bases at J, leaving 3 bases unmatched. Germline V gives CDR1 SGHTA, CDR2 FQGNSA. In DNA form, the CDR3 reads TGTGCCAGCAGCTTCGGGACAGGGTTCAATCAGCCCCAGCATTTT. Amino acids: CASSFGTGFNQPQHF.

This clone was found a few times. As DNA, the CDR3 is TGCAGCGTTGAATCCCTCTACGAGCAGTACTTC. It codes for CSVESLYEQYF. This chain connects TRBV29-1 to TRBJ2-7; D is uncertain. This CDR3 is 11 amino acids long. V lost 2 bases, J lost 3 bases, and 5 bases lay in between. Per germline, CDR1 SQVTM and CDR2 ANQGSEA.

The rearrangement uses TRBV7-2 and TRBJ2-3; 10 bases agree with TRBD2. V trimming: 5 bases; J trimming: 6 bases; junction bases outside the gene matches: 8. Germline V gene data show CDR1 as SGHTA and CDR2 as FQGNSA. The CDR3 is 15 amino acids. This CDR3 reads CASSVLAGLTDTQYF. CDR3 coding DNA: TGTGCCAGCAGCGTACTAGCGGGGCTAACGGATACGCAGTATTTT.

This rearrangement joins TRBV30 to TRBJ2-3; possible D gene TRBD2, 6 bases. CDR3 length: 14 residues. V was shortened by 1 base and J by 1 base, with 9 bases between the two germline ends. Germline V gives CDR1 GTSNPN, CDR2 SVGIG (reference sequence). The CDR3 sequence: CAWSGREGTDTQYF. Here the CDR3 DNA reads TGTGCCTGGAGTGGCAGGGAGGGCACAGATACGCAGTATTTT. Drawing the rest from reference TRBV30 and TRBJ2-3, the complete variable domain is SQTIHQWPATLVQPVGSPLSLECTVEGTSNPNLYWYRQAAGRGLQLLFYSVGIGQISSEVPQNLSASRPQDRQFILSSKKLLLSDSGFYLCAWSGREGTDTQYFGPGTRLTVL.

This clone was picked up a small number of times. The chain has TRBV5-1 and TRBJ2-5; the match to TRBD1 covers 8 bases. Germline V gene sequence: CDR1 SGHRS, CDR2 YFSETQ. The CDR3 extends over 15 amino acids. The trim removed 2 bases at V and 5 bases at J, leaving 8 bases unmatched. This CDR3 reads CASSLTGGNGETQYF. The CDR3 nucleotides read TGCGCCAGCAGCTTAACAGGGGGTAATGGGGAGACCCAGTACTTC.

The chain uses TRBV19 and TRBJ2-1; TRBD2 agrees at 10 bases. The CDR3 runs 14 residues. CDR1 and CDR2 from the germline V gene are LNHDA and SQIVND (reference sequence). The V and J ends lost 9 bases and 4 bases, in that order; junction bases with no gene match: 6. The chain's CDR3 is CASHSGREYNEQFF. CDR3 coding DNA: TGTGCCAGCCACAGCGGGAGGGAGTACAATGAGCAGTTCTTC.

As concerns this clone: A read error may account for a junction end that differs from germline. The V and J genes are TRBV3-1 (or the pseudogene TRBV3-2) and TRBJ2-2, with 10 bases fitting TRBD1. The CDR3 runs to 13 residues. Germline V gene sequence: CDR1 LGHDT, CDR2 YNNKEL (reference sequence). Written as DNA, the CDR3 is TGTGCCAGCAGCCAAGTCTGGACAGGGGGGCTGTTTTTT. Residues: CASSQVWTGGLFF.

This clone was seen more than once but under ten times. This chain uses TRBV24-1 with TRBJ2-1; 11 nucleotides align to TRBD2. The CDR3 extends over 13 amino acids. Losses at the gene ends were 6 bases for V and 10 bases for J; bases not matched to a gene: 4. Looked up from germline, CDR1 is KGHDR and CDR2 is SFDVKD. CDR3 nucleotide sequence: TGTGCCACCAGTCTAGCGGGGGGACCCGAGCAGTTCTTC. It is translated as CATSLAGGPEQFF.

The gene calls are TRBV5-1 and TRBJ2-5, with D unresolved. The germline V gene has CDR1 SGHRS and CDR2 YFSETQ. This CDR3 has 14 amino acids. Trimming took off 4 bases at V and 2 bases at J, with 12 bases between the two ends. The CDR3 DNA follows: TGCGCCAGCAGCCCCTCGACACAACAAGAGACCCAGTACTTC. Its protein product is CASSPSTQQETQYF.

The DNA of the CDR3 is TGTGCCAGCAGCTCCTCTGACAGGGTAGTGGGGACTAATGAAAAACTGTTTTTT. Encoded protein: CASSSSDRVVGTNEKLFF. This chain joins TRBV5-5 and TRBJ1-4; 7 bases are shared with TRBD1. The V gene's germline CDR1 is SGHKS and CDR2 YYEKEE (reference sequence). The V gene end was trimmed by 3 bases and the J gene end by 2 bases; junction bases not matched to a gene: 13. CDR3 length: 18 residues.

The chain couples TRBV5-6 to TRBJ1-2; D not resolved. This CDR3 spans 13 amino acids. The germline V and J ends were trimmed by 0 bases and 8 bases, with 11 bases remaining between them. Germline V gene sequence: CDR1 SGHDT, CDR2 YYEEEE. CDR3 in amino acids: CASSLVRVRGYTF. CDR3 DNA: TGTGCCAGCAGCTTGGTGCGGGTACGGGGCTACACCTTC.

CDR3 nucleotide sequence: TGTGCCTGCCCGGTTGTGGGAGGCGGGGAGCTGTTTTTT. Residues: CACPVVGGGELFF. This chain connects TRBV30 to TRBJ2-2, with a possible D match to TRBD2 (6 bases). V was shortened by 6 bases and J by 7 bases, with 15 bases between the two germline ends. The CDR3 has 13 amino acids. Germline CDR1 and CDR2: GTSNPN and SVGIG (reference sequence). Full variable domain (rest looked up from reference TRBV30 and TRBJ2-2): SQTIHQWPATLVQPVGSPLSLECTVEGTSNPNLYWYRQAAGRGLQLLFYSVGIGQISSEVPQNLSASRPQDRQFILSSKKLLLSDSGFYLCACPVVGGGELFFGEGSRLTVL.

The sample holds one count of this clone. The J gene is TRBJ2-7, the V gene TRBV30; 8 bases map to TRBD1. The V gene end was trimmed by 2 bases and the J gene end by 10 bases; junction bases not matched to a gene: 4. Germline V gene lookup returns CDR1 GTSNPN and CDR2 SVGIG (reference sequence). CDR3 length equals 11 residues. The CDR3 protein is CAWSSGQGQYF. CDR3 nucleotides: TGTGCCTGGAGTTCAGGACAGGGACAGTACTTC.

V and J are TRBV6-6 and TRBJ1-1, with 11 positions matching TRBD1. CDR1 MNHNY and CDR2 SVGAGI come from the germline V gene (reference sequence). The CDR3 extends over 14 amino acids. The V segment lost 6 bases and the J segment 11 bases; nucleotides outside the gene matches: 11. CDR3 loop: CASRPGQGGVRAFF. The CDR3 bases are TGTGCCAGCAGGCCGGGACAGGGGGGTGTCCGGGCTTTCTTT.

The count of this clone is one. This chain uses TRBV6-6 with TRBJ1-1; maybe TRBD1 (6 bases). Germline V CDR1 and CDR2: MNHNY, SVGAGI (reference sequence). This CDR3 has 13 residues. The V end was cut by 5 bases, the J end by 5 bases, with 12 bases between. This CDR3 is CASSRGAYTEAFF. The DNA for the CDR3 is TGTGCCAGCAGTCGGGGGGCATATACTGAAGCTTTCTTT.

V and J are TRBV5-1 and TRBJ2-1; D gene uncertain. The CDR3 is 13 amino acids. Germline values: CDR1 SGHRS, CDR2 YFSETQ. Trimming took off 4 bases at V and 0 bases at J, with 5 bases between the two ends. CDR3 in amino acids: CASSIYSYNEQFF. DNA of the CDR3: TGCGCCAGCAGCATTTACTCCTACAATGAGCAGTTCTTC.